Listed below are T cell receptor beta chains from one sample, sequenced in a study of shared clonotypes between healthy human individuals. Assay used: immunoSEQ multiplex PCR; TCRdb lists only in-frame clones, some missing. Altogether 2 million to 2.5 million clones are present, about 95% being singletons, with the ten largest covering more than 0.95%. Sequencing was done on a sample of naive CD8+ T cells sorted from blood. These receptor sequences come from a man aged 18 to 29 in good health. The CDR3 runs from the conserved cysteine through the conserved F or W. The D gene is left open where the match is weak. Not every row has a clone size; where given, it reads once, few, many or a size class.

abundance,d_gene,j_gene,v_gene,CDR3aa,CDR3nt
NA,NA,TRBJ2-7,TRBV4-1,CASSPTEVTYEQYF,TGCGCCAGCAGCCCAACCGAGGTGACCTACGAGCAGTACTTC
NA,NA,TRBJ1-2,TRBV28,CASSLEGGSYGYTF,TGTGCCAGCAGTCTCGAGGGTGGAAGTTATGGCTACACCTTC
NA,TRBD2,TRBJ2-2,TRBV4-1,CASSQAASGRETGELFF,TGCGCCAGCAGCCAAGCGGCTAGCGGGAGGGAAACCGGGGAGCTGTTTTTT
NA,TRBD2,TRBJ2-1,TRBV11-2,CASSLGAGGRDEQFF,TGTGCCAGCAGCTTAGGAGCGGGGGGGCGTGATGAGCAGTTCTTC
NA,NA,TRBJ2-5,TRBV7-7,CASSPWGQETQYF,TGTGCTAGCAGTCCCTGGGGTCAAGAGACCCAGTACTTC
NA,NA,TRBJ2-7,TRBV5-6,CASSLSVEDEQYF,TGTGCCAGCAGCTTGAGCGTGGAGGACGAGCAGTACTTC
NA,NA,TRBJ1-5,TRBV6-9,CASSCAGWQGLDQPQHF,TGTGCCAGCAGTTGTGCGGGTTGGCAGGGACTAGATCAGCCCCAGCATTTT
NA,TRBD2,TRBJ2-7,TRBV6-1,CASQESGGDLYEQYF,TGTGCCAGCCAAGAAAGCGGGGGGGATTTGTACGAGCAGTACTTC
NA,NA,TRBJ2-1,TRBV30,CAWSMLEVAGYNEQFF,TGTGCCTGGAGTATGTTGGAAGTGGCGGGCTACAATGAGCAGTTCTTC
NA,NA,TRBJ2-7,TRBV6-5,CASSPTGFGTYEQYF,TGTGCCAGCAGCCCCACAGGGTTTGGGACCTACGAGCAGTACTTC
NA,TRBD1,TRBJ1-4,TRBV5-6,CASSRLTGTNEKLFF,TGTGCCAGCAGCCGACTGACAGGGACTAATGAAAAACTGTTTTTT
NA,NA,TRBJ1-4,TRBV28,CASTPGRENEKLFF,TGTGCCAGCACCCCCGGCAGGGAAAATGAAAAACTGTTTTTT
NA,TRBD1,TRBJ2-5,TRBV11-2,CASSLGPSGTGAEETQYF,TGTGCCAGCAGCTTAGGCCCCTCCGGGACAGGGGCCGAAGAGACCCAGTACTTC
NA,NA,TRBJ2-1,TRBV7-9,CASSLASGAYNEQFF,TGTGCCAGCAGCTTAGCAAGCGGAGCCTACAATGAGCAGTTCTTC
NA,NA,TRBJ2-3,TRBV7-9,CASSVAGTGRPDTQYF,TGTGCCAGCAGCGTAGCGGGGACAGGGAGGCCAGATACGCAGTATTTT
NA,NA,TRBJ1-1,TRBV13,CASSLGNTEAFF,TGTGCCAGCTCCCTAGGGAACACTGAAGCTTTCTTT
NA,NA,TRBJ2-7,TRBV29-1,CSVAVQNSYEQYF,TGCAGCGTTGCAGTACAGAACTCCTACGAGCAGTACTTC
NA,TRBD1,TRBJ2-6,TRBV19,CASSMTGVVPGANVLTF,TGTGCCAGTAGTATGACAGGGGTGGTACCTGGGGCCAACGTCCTGACTTTC
NA,TRBD2,TRBJ2-7,TRBV7-8,CASSRRGGSYEQYF,TGTGCCAGCAGCCGTCGGGGAGGGTCCTACGAGCAGTACTTC
NA,NA,TRBJ2-7,TRBV4-1,CASSHLGGVHEQYF,TGCGCCAGCAGCCATTTGGGTGGGGTACACGAGCAGTACTTC
NA,NA,TRBJ1-2,TRBV28,CASSSYIGSSFGGYTF,TGTGCCAGCAGTTCCTACATTGGCTCGTCTTTCGGGGGCTACACCTTC
NA,NA,TRBJ1-1,TRBV6-5,CASGGTEAFF,TGTGCCAGCGGGGGTACTGAAGCTTTCTTT
once,TRBD1,TRBJ2-7,TRBV2,CASKLSGTGSYEQYF,TGTGCCAGCAAGTTATCCGGGACAGGCTCCTACGAGCAGTACTTC
NA,NA,TRBJ1-2,TRBV5-4,CASSLDRDFYGYTF,TGTGCCAGCAGCTTGGACAGGGATTTCTATGGCTACACCTTC
NA,NA,TRBJ1-2,TRBV27,CASSGGPQNGYTF,TGTGCCAGCAGTGGTGGGCCACAGAATGGCTACACCTTC
NA,TRBD1,TRBJ2-5,TRBV5-8,CASSTQDRQGETQYF,TGTGCCAGCAGCACTCAGGACAGGCAGGGAGAGACCCAGTACTTC
once,NA,TRBJ2-7,TRBV25-1,CASSEFPASSYEQYF,TGTGCCAGCAGTGAATTCCCGGCTAGCTCCTACGAGCAGTACTTC
NA,NA,TRBJ1-1,TRBV4-1,CASSQQQNTEAFF,TGCGCCAGCAGCCAGCAACAGAACACTGAAGCTTTCTTT
NA,NA,TRBJ2-2,TRBV27,CASSFSAGERNIGELFF,TGTGCCAGCAGTTTCTCGGCGGGTGAACGGAACATCGGGGAGCTGTTTTTT
NA,TRBD2,TRBJ2-2,TRBV5-1,CASSSPAGLAVTGELFF,TGCGCCAGCAGCTCCCCCGCGGGACTAGCGGTAACCGGGGAGCTGTTTTTT
once,NA,TRBJ2-1,TRBV6-5,CASSYFTSTGEQFF,TGTGCCAGCAGTTACTTCACTAGTACTGGTGAGCAGTTCTTC
NA,NA,TRBJ2-2,TRBV5-6,CASSSRHQAGELFF,TGTGCCAGCAGCTCCAGACATCAAGCCGGGGAGCTGTTTTTT
NA,NA,TRBJ1-4,TRBV27,CASSFFGTYPGGDEKLFF,TGTGCCAGCAGTTTTTTCGGGACCTACCCTGGGGGCGATGAAAAACTGTTTTTT
few,NA,TRBJ2-1,TRBV13,CASSLGRDEQFF,TGTGCCAGCAGCTTAGGACGCGATGAGCAGTTCTTC
NA,NA,TRBJ1-1,TRBV28,CASLLTPGAGTEAFF,TGTGCCAGCTTACTTACCCCGGGGGCGGGTACTGAAGCTTTCTTT
NA,NA,TRBJ1-2,TRBV5-4,CASSPTHSSSYGYTF,TGTGCCAGCAGCCCCACCCACAGCTCTAGCTATGGCTACACCTTC
once,TRBD1,TRBJ1-5,TRBV4-1,CASSQDQGGGQPQHF,TGCGCCAGCAGCCAAGATCAGGGGGGGGGTCAGCCCCAGCATTTT
NA,TRBD1,TRBJ2-5,TRBV25-1,CASRAGQDRGQGETQYF,TGTGCCAGCAGGGCCGGACAGGACAGGGGCCAGGGAGAGACCCAGTACTTC
NA,NA,TRBJ1-2,TRBV5-6,CASSRDYYGYTF,TGTGCCAGCAGCCGGGACTACTATGGCTACACCTTC
NA,NA,TRBJ2-1,TRBV7-2,CASSLGLANEQFF,TGTGCCAGCAGCTTAGGTCTAGCCAATGAGCAGTTCTTC
NA,NA,TRBJ2-2,TRBV2,CASRPGMNTGELFF,TGTGCCAGCAGGCCAGGGATGAACACCGGGGAGCTGTTTTTT
NA,NA,TRBJ2-7,TRBV10-2,CASSESDYFYEQYF,TGCGCCAGCAGTGAGTCTGACTATTTCTACGAGCAGTACTTC
NA,NA,TRBJ1-5,TRBV19,CASSSSGLSNQPQHF,TGTGCCAGTAGTAGCTCAGGGCTTAGCAATCAGCCCCAGCATTTT
NA,NA,TRBJ2-3,TRBV5-1,CASSFGQLRTDTQYF,TGCGCCAGCAGCTTCGGACAGCTTAGGACAGATACGCAGTATTTT
NA,TRBD1,TRBJ1-5,TRBV7-9,CASSNGTGGFNQPQHF,TGTGCCAGCAGTAACGGGACAGGGGGATTTAATCAGCCCCAGCATTTT
NA,TRBD2,TRBJ2-3,TRBV6-4,CASTASGRSTDTQYF,TGTGCCAGCACAGCTAGCGGGAGGAGCACAGATACGCAGTATTTT
NA,NA,TRBJ2-1,TRBV10-1,CASSEGNEQFF,TGCGCCAGCAGTGAGGGAAATGAGCAGTTCTTC
NA,NA,TRBJ2-7,TRBV7-9,CASSTGPSYEQYF,TGTGCCAGCAGCACAGGGCCCTCCTACGAGCAGTACTTC
NA,NA,TRBJ2-7,TRBV10-2,CASSTDFYEQYF,TGCGCCAGCAGTACTGACTTCTACGAGCAGTACTTC
few,TRBD2,TRBJ2-1,TRBV25-1,CASSGGLGIYNEQFF,TGTGCCAGCAGTGGCGGACTAGGGATATACAATGAGCAGTTCTTC
NA,NA,TRBJ1-4,TRBV6-5,CASSPTATNEKLFF,TGTGCCAGCAGCCCGACAGCAACTAATGAAAAACTGTTTTTT
NA,TRBD1,TRBJ2-7,TRBV2,CASRPGQGTYEQYF,TGTGCCAGCAGACCGGGACAGGGAACCTACGAGCAGTACTTC
NA,NA,TRBJ2-1,TRBV5-4,CASSLAWGTYNEQFF,TGTGCCAGCAGCTTGGCCTGGGGAACTTACAATGAGCAGTTCTTC
NA,NA,TRBJ1-4,TRBV7-9,CASAGEKLFF,TGTGCCAGCGCAGGGGAAAAACTGTTTTTT
many,NA,TRBJ2-5,TRBV5-4,CASSSWGSETQYF,TGTGCCAGCAGCTCATGGGGTTCAGAGACCCAGTACTTC
NA,NA,TRBJ2-3,TRBV6-5,CASSYGIADTQYF,TGTGCCAGCAGTTACGGAATCGCAGATACGCAGTATTTT
NA,NA,TRBJ1-5,TRBV19,CASSIETVSNQPQHF,TGTGCCAGTAGTATAGAGACAGTTAGCAATCAGCCCCAGCATTTT
NA,TRBD2,TRBJ2-3,TRBV11-2,CASSLHGLAGGSTDTQYF,TGTGCCAGCAGCCTACACGGGCTAGCGGGAGGGAGCACAGATACGCAGTATTTT
NA,TRBD1,TRBJ1-1,TRBV6-5,CASRSGQGFNTEAFF,TGTGCCAGCAGATCCGGACAGGGCTTCAACACTGAAGCTTTCTTT